This TCR beta chain is from a study of cytomegalovirus exposure and HLA in healthy donors. Study-level background: Researchers found that roughly 81% of a few hundred genotyped donors fell within the Caucasian-associated ancestry cluster.

The CDR3 runs to 15 residues. V lost 7 bases and J lost 1; bases outside the gene matches: 7. Germline V lookup: CDR1 MNHNS, CDR2 SASEGT. A multiplex PCR was run with 60 Vbeta primers and 13 Jbeta primers. The table came from immunoSEQ multiplex PCR; TCRdb's copy has only in-frame clones and leaves some out. The table records 150,000 to 200,000 clones, 76% of them present only once. Study results and limitations: Being productive about 87% or about 30% of the time was typical of most TCR beta V segments in an earlier analysis.

This clone was found a few times. The antigen remains undetermined. The sample consisted of PBMCs. The J gene is TRBJ2-1, the V gene TRBV6-1; the match to TRBD1 covers 7 bases. This TCR came from a man younger than 30 in good health and CMV-seronegative. The CDR3 nucleotides read TGTGCCAGCACCCGACAGGGTAGTTCCTACAATGAGCAGTTCTTC. Amino acid sequence: CASTRQGSSYNEQFF.